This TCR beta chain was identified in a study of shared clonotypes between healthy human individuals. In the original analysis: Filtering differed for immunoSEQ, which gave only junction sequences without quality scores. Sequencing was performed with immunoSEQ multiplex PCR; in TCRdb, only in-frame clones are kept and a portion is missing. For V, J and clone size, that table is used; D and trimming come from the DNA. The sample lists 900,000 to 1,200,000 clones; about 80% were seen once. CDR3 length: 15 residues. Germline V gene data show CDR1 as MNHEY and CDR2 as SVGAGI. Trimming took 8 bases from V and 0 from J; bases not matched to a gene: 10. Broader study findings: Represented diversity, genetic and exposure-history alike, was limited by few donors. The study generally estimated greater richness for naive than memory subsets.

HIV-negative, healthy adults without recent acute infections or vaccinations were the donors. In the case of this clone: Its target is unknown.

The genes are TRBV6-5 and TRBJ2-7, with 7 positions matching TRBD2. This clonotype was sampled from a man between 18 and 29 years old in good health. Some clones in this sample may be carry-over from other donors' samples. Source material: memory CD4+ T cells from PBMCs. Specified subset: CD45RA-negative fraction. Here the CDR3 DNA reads TGTGCCAGCCGCCGGGCGCGGGAGACCTCCTACGAGCAGTACTTC. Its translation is CASRRARETSYEQYF.